This TCR beta chain was captured by sequencing in a study of blood T cell repertoires in COVID-19 (dated by TCRdb to about 2020). Concerning the study at large: The collaborator samples originated in the United States, Italy and Spain and spanned the acute and convalescent phases of COVID-19. The prospective study material was composed of cDNA or gDNA derived from T cells, B-cell-depleted T cells, or PBMCs. Deeply sampled blood TCRbeta repertoires from subjects exposed to, actively infected with, or recovered from COVID-19 were included in the dataset. A freely available public database, intended as a resource for researchers studying the immune response to SARS-CoV-2, is where the repertoires were released. The samples were drawn from the first 160 participants of the ongoing ImmuneRACE study and from 1,254 subjects provided by 6 global collaborators. Nearly every sample came with metadata listing a de-identified subject ID, COVID-19 status, age in years and sex. Where available, HLA class I and class II types were obtained from metadata supplied by the sample provider rather than from assay-based typing. Overall results and qualifications from the work: Clinical and demographic metadata were provided uncurated, with the amount varying by source and participant.

On this clone: The antigen this receptor binds is unknown. No clone much larger than this one lies a single base away; base qualities are absent.

Enrolling through a virtual design, the prospective study's participants ranged in age from roughly 18 to 95 years and lived across more than 20 United States geographic areas. To assign participants to cohorts, the prospective study relied on clinical history that participants themselves reported in a screening survey and a study questionnaire. Exposed participants were defined as having been in contact with someone with a PCR-confirmed or clinician-diagnosed COVID-19 case within 2 weeks of study entry. Mobile phlebotomists in the prospective study collected whole blood, serum and a nasopharyngeal or oropharyngeal swab from every participant. Participants in the prospective study had the option to provide additional blood draws and questionnaires over a roughly 2-month period. Prospective study blood samples were shipped either frozen or at room temperature before DNA extraction. TCRbeta CDR3 regions were amplified from genomic DNA by means of the immunoSEQ Assay, a bias-controlled multiplex PCR. The authors processed their data as follows. Nucleated cell counts per sample were estimated from amplification of reference gene primers within the assay. To quantify the absolute abundance of each unique TCRbeta CDR3 rearrangement, sequence reads were collapsed and filtered. For each sample, productive Simpson clonality was calculated as the square root of Simpson's diversity index over productive rearrangements. TCRdb stores this immuneACCESS table with in-frame sequences only. Part of the clones is absent; in the studies checked, under half of the shortfall reflects unresolved V genes, and no reason is known for the rest. The DNA gave D and trimming, while V, J and clone size come from that table. The sample table contains roughly 230,000 clones; only one count was recorded for approximately 81% of them. The ten largest clones add up to just over 6.5% of the sample.

The CDR3 covers 19 residues, taking in both the cysteine and the phenylalanine. The CDR3 DNA has 57 bases and is translated from base 1. Trimming removed 0 bases from V and 5 bases from J; the gene matches leave 13 bases unexplained. CDR1 LNHNV and CDR2 YYDKDF were looked up in the germline V gene (reference sequence). This receptor chain uses TRBV15 and TRBJ2-3; 11 bases in between match TRBD2. Sequencing was done on a sample of PBMCs or T cells enriched from blood (not recorded which). The receptor was derived from a woman aged 45-65 years who had been exposed to COVID-19. The sequence in DNA is TGTGCCACCAGCAGAGATGAGACTAGCGGGGACCCTAGGGAAGATACGCAGTATTTT. Translated, it reads CATSRDETSGDPREDTQYF.